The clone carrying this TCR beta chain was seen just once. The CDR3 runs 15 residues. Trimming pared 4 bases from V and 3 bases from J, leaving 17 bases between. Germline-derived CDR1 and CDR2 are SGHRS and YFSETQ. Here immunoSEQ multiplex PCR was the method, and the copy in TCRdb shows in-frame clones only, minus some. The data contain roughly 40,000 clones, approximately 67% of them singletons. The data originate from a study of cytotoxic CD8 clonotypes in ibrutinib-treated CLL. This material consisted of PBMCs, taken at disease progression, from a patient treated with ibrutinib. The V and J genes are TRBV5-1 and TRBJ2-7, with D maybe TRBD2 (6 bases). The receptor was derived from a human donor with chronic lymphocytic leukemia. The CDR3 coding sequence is TGCGCCAGCAGCCCCGAGGGAGGAGGGAACTACGAGCAGTACTTC. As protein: CASSPEGGGNYEQYF.